A selection of T cell receptor beta chains follows, all from one sample in a study of blood T cell repertoires in COVID-19. Clones were sequenced by immunoSEQ multiplex PCR, and TCRdb holds only the in-frame ones, with some missing. The data show roughly 160,000 clones, roughly 84% seen once. The source material was PBMCs or T cells enriched from blood (not recorded which). These receptors all stem from a woman aged 60-75 years who had recovered from COVID-19. The CDR3 runs from the conserved cysteine through the conserved F or W. The order of the fields is clone size, D gene, J gene, V gene, CDR3 DNA, CDR3 protein. D genes are given only for firm matches. A clone size is listed for some rows: how often the clone was seen (once, few, many), or a class if it is expanded.

size: .; D: TRBD1; J: TRBJ1-4; V: TRBV7-3; DNA: TGTGCCAGCAGCCAAAGGTCCGGACAGGACCTCGAACGGTTTTTT; CDR3: CASSQRSGQDLERFF
size: once; D: TRBD1; J: TRBJ1-5; V: TRBV6-1; DNA: TGTGCCAGCAGTGATTTTGGACAGGGAAATCAGCCCCAGCATTTT; CDR3: CASSDFGQGNQPQHF
size: .; D: TRBD1; J: TRBJ2-1; V: TRBV11-1; DNA: TGTGCCAGCAGCTCGGGGACAGGGTATTTTGATGAGCAGTTCTTC; CDR3: CASSSGTGYFDEQFF
size: .; D: TRBD1; J: TRBJ1-4; V: TRBV3-1/TRBV3-2; DNA: TGTGCCAGCAGCTTCGACAGGGGGAGCGAAAAACTGTTTTTT; CDR3: CASSFDRGSEKLFF
size: .; D: .; J: TRBJ2-1; V: TRBV2; DNA: TGTGCCAGCAGTGACAATTACAATGAGCAGTTCTTC; CDR3: CASSDNYNEQFF
size: .; D: TRBD1; J: TRBJ2-3; V: TRBV5-1; DNA: TGCGCCAGCAGCTCTGGGACAGGGGCGGGAGATACGCAGTATTTT; CDR3: CASSSGTGAGDTQYF
size: .; D: .; J: TRBJ1-3; V: TRBV7-8; DNA: TGTGCCAGCAGCGATGACAGCTCTTCTGGAAACACCATATATTTT; CDR3: CASSDDSSSGNTIYF
size: .; D: .; J: TRBJ1-1; V: TRBV19; DNA: TGTGCCAGTAGTCATCAGAACACTGAAGCTTTCTTT; CDR3: CASSHQNTEAFF
size: once; D: .; J: TRBJ2-3; V: TRBV21-1; DNA: TGTGCCTCCCCCGGGACTAGCGTAGATACGCAGTATTTT; CDR3: CASPGTSVDTQYF
size: .; D: TRBD1; J: TRBJ1-4; V: TRBV6-5; DNA: TGTGCCAGCGCTGGGACAGGGTTGGGTAATGAAAAACTGTTTTTT; CDR3: CASAGTGLGNEKLFF
size: .; D: .; J: TRBJ1-2; V: TRBV30; DNA: TGTGCCTGGAAAGGGGCAACCCAAACCTCTAACTATGGCTACACCTTC; CDR3: CAWKGATQTSNYGYTF
size: .; D: .; J: TRBJ2-3; V: TRBV30; DNA: TGTGCCTGGACCCTTATCGGCACAGATACGCAGTATTTT; CDR3: CAWTLIGTDTQYF
size: once; D: TRBD1; J: TRBJ1-2; V: TRBV28; DNA: TGTGCCAGCAGTTCCGGGACAGTCCCCTCAGGTGGCTACACCTTC; CDR3: CASSSGTVPSGGYTF
size: .; D: TRBD2; J: TRBJ2-1; V: TRBV7-6; DNA: TGTGCCAGCAGCAGGGGAGGGGTCTACAATGAGCAGTTCTTC; CDR3: CASSRGGVYNEQFF
size: .; D: TRBD2; J: TRBJ2-2; V: TRBV10-2; DNA: TGCGCCAGCAGTGAAGGACTAGTGGCCGGGGAGCTGTTTTTT; CDR3: CASSEGLVAGELFF
size: .; D: .; J: TRBJ2-1; V: TRBV11-3; DNA: TGTGCCAGCAGCTTAAACAGGGTAGCATCTGAGCAGTTCTTC; CDR3: CASSLNRVASEQFF
size: .; D: TRBD2; J: TRBJ2-1; V: TRBV11-1; DNA: TGTGCCAGCAGCTTAGCTATCCCGGCTAGCGGGACGACCAATGAGCAGTTCTTC; CDR3: CASSLAIPASGTTNEQFF
size: .; D: TRBD2; J: TRBJ2-7; V: TRBV3-1/TRBV3-2; DNA: TGTGCCAGCAGCCGGACTTTGAGAAGCGGGGGCCCCTACGAGCAGTACTTC; CDR3: CASSRTLRSGGPYEQYF
size: .; D: .; J: TRBJ1-1; V: TRBV20-1; DNA: TGCAGTGCTAGACAGAACACTGAAGCTTTCTTT; CDR3: CSARQNTEAFF
size: .; D: .; J: TRBJ1-1; V: TRBV6-2/TRBV6-3; DNA: TGTGCCAGCAGTTACTCCGACAGTGAAGCTTTCTTT; CDR3: CASSYSDSEAFF
size: once; D: .; J: TRBJ1-2; V: TRBV2; DNA: TGTGCCAGCAGTGGGTTTACAGGGTATGGCTACACCTTC; CDR3: CASSGFTGYGYTF
size: .; D: TRBD2; J: TRBJ2-1; V: TRBV6-5; DNA: TGTGCCAGCAGTTACTCCCGGGGGGGCGGGGGCTATGAGCAGTTCTTC; CDR3: CASSYSRGGGGYEQFF
size: once; D: TRBD1; J: TRBJ1-1; V: TRBV2; DNA: TGTGCCAGCATTATTCCGACAGGGATGAACACTGAAGCTTTCTTT; CDR3: CASIIPTGMNTEAFF
size: .; D: .; J: TRBJ2-7; V: TRBV28; DNA: TGTGCCAGCAGTTTACGGTACGAGCAGTACTTC; CDR3: CASSLRYEQYF
size: .; D: .; J: TRBJ1-2; V: TRBV5-1; DNA: TGCGCCAGCAGCTTGAGTTTTTTGCAGTCCTATGGCTACACCTTC; CDR3: CASSLSFLQSYGYTF
size: .; D: TRBD2; J: TRBJ2-2; V: TRBV28; DNA: TGTGCCAGCAGTTCCTGGACTAGCCGTTCCGGGGAGCTGTTTTTT; CDR3: CASSSWTSRSGELFF
size: .; D: .; J: TRBJ2-7; V: TRBV20-1; DNA: TGCAGTGCTAGCCGGCGGGAAGCGCAGTACTTC; CDR3: CSASRREAQYF
size: .; D: TRBD2; J: TRBJ2-7; V: TRBV29-1; DNA: TGCAGCGTTGAAACTAGCGGGAGCGGGCTCGACGAGCAGTACTTC; CDR3: CSVETSGSGLDEQYF
size: .; D: TRBD2; J: TRBJ2-3; V: TRBV28; DNA: TGTGCCAGCAGGACACTACTAGCGGGCCCCAGGGATACGCAGTATTTT; CDR3: CASRTLLAGPRDTQYF
size: .; D: .; J: TRBJ2-1; V: TRBV19; DNA: TGTGCCAGTAGTATATCCCCAGGGTGGGATGGTGAGCAGTTCTTC; CDR3: CASSISPGWDGEQFF
size: .; D: .; J: TRBJ2-2; V: TRBV7-2; DNA: TGTGCCAGCAGCCGGAGCCCCGGGGAGCTGTTTTTT; CDR3: CASSRSPGELFF
size: .; D: TRBD2; J: TRBJ2-7; V: TRBV27; DNA: TGTGCCAGCAGTTTTGGACTAGGGAGGAGGGAGCAGTACTTC; CDR3: CASSFGLGRREQYF
size: .; D: TRBD1; J: TRBJ2-1; V: TRBV11-3; DNA: TGTGCCAGCAGCTTTTTCAAGGGGGCCGCCTACAATGAGCAGTTCTTC; CDR3: CASSFFKGAAYNEQFF
size: .; D: TRBD1; J: TRBJ2-1; V: TRBV29-1; DNA: TGCAGCGTTGGGGGGCCAGGACAGGGGGCCAATGAGCAGTTCTTC; CDR3: CSVGGPGQGANEQFF
size: .; D: TRBD2; J: TRBJ2-3; V: TRBV9; DNA: TGTGCCAGCAGCGTTAGCGGGGGGGCAGATACGCAGTATTTT; CDR3: CASSVSGGADTQYF
size: .; D: TRBD1; J: TRBJ1-2; V: TRBV4-1; DNA: TGCGCCAGCAGCCACTATTGGACAGGCTTGACGGGGGGCTACACCTTC; CDR3: CASSHYWTGLTGGYTF
size: .; D: .; J: TRBJ1-5; V: TRBV18; DNA: TGTGCCAGCTCGGGCTCCAATCAGCCCCAGCATTTT; CDR3: CASSGSNQPQHF
size: .; D: .; J: TRBJ1-1; V: TRBV4-1; DNA: TGCGCCAGCAGCCACGGGTCCTTGGGGCGAGCGAACACTGAAGCTTTCTTT; CDR3: CASSHGSLGRANTEAFF
size: .; D: .; J: TRBJ1-1; V: TRBV2; DNA: TGTGCCAGCAGTACAGGGCCCACTGAAGCTTTCTTT; CDR3: CASSTGPTEAFF
size: many; D: TRBD1; J: TRBJ1-3; V: TRBV7-2; DNA: TGTGCCAGCAGCTTGGCAGGGGGTGTCACTGGAAACACCATATATTTT; CDR3: CASSLAGGVTGNTIYF
size: .; D: TRBD1; J: TRBJ2-1; V: TRBV27; DNA: TGTGCCAGCAGTTCCCGGGGACAGGCCTACAATGAGCAGTTCTTC; CDR3: CASSSRGQAYNEQFF
size: .; D: TRBD1; J: TRBJ2-2; V: TRBV14; DNA: TGTGCCAGCAGGACAGGGCTTGCGGGGGAGCTGTTTTTT; CDR3: CASRTGLAGELFF
size: .; D: .; J: TRBJ1-4; V: TRBV10-2; DNA: TGCGCCACGCGAGGTGGGAGCTCCTCGTGGGATGAAAAACTGTTTTTT; CDR3: CATRGGSSSWDEKLFF